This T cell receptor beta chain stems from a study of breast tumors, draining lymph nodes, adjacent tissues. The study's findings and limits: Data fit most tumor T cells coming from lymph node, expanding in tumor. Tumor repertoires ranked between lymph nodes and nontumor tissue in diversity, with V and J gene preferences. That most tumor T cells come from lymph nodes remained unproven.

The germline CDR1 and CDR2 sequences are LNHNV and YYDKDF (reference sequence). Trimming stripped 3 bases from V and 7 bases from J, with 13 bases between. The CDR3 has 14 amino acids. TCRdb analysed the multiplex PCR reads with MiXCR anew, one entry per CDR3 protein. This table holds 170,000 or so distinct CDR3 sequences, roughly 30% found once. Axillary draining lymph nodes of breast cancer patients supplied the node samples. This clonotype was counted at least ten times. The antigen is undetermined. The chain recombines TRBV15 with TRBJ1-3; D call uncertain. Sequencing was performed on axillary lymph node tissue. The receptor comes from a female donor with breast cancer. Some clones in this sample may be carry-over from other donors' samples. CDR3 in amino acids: CATSSTRESNTIYF. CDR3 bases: TGTGCCACCAGCAGCACAAGGGAGTCGAACACCATATATTTT.